This T cell receptor (beta chain) was identified during a study of blood T cells in healthy people across ages. Study information: The capture of about one barcoded beta molecule per two T cells was achieved by template switching.

V shed 4 bases, J shed 5 bases, and the junction held 13 bases outside the gene matches. Looked up from germline, CDR1 is SGDLS and CDR2 is YYNGEE. The CDR3 has 17 residues. Only a few counts were recorded for this clonotype. What it binds is unknown. The authors ran a second PCR of about 7 to 11 cycles using a sample-barcoded 5' primer and a J-beta primer mix. TCRdb reprocessed the 5' RACE reads with MiXCR, giving one entry per CDR3 protein. This table has 1.5 million to 2 million distinct CDR3 sequences, about 30% appearing once. Healthy individuals of Caucasian origin from Russia, aged 6 to 90, served as donors. Study-wide findings and caveats: The study found TCR beta diversity correlated strongly with naive T cell percentage.

The sequence was obtained from a woman aged 30 to 39 in good health. The V gene is TRBV9, the J gene TRBJ2-5; 11 nucleotides match TRBD2. The sequenced sample consisted of blood. This CDR3 reads CASSRSDSGGAGETQYF. CDR3 DNA sequence: TGTGCCAGCAGCCGTAGTGATAGCGGGGGGGCCGGGGAGACCCAGTACTTC.